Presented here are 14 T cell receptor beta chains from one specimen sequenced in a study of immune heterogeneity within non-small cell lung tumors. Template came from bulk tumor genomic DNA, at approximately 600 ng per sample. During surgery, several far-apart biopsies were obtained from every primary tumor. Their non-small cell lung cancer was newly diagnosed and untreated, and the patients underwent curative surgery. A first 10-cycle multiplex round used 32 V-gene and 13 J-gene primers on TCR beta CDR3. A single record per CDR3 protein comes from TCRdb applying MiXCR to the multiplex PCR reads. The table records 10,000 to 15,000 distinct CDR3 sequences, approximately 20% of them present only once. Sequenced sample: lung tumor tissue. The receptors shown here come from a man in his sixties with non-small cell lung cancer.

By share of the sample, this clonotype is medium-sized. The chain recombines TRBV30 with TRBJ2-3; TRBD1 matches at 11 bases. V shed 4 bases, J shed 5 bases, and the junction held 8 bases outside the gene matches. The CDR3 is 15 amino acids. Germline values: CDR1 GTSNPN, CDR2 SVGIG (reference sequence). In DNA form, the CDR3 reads TGTGCCTGGAACCTAGGGGACAGGGGGGAAGATACGCAGTATTTT. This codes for CAWNLGDRGEDTQYF.

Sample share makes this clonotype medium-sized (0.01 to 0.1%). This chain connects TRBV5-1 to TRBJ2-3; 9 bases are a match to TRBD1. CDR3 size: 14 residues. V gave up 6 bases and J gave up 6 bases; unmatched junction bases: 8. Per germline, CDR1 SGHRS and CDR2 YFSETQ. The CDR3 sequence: CASTLGTGMDTQYF. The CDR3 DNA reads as TGCGCCAGCACTCTCGGGACAGGGATGGATACGCAGTATTTT.

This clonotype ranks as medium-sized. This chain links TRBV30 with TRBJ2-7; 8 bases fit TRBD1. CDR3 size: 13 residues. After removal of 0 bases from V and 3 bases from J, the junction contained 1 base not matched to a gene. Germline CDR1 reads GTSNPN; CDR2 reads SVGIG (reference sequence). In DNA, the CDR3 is TGTGCCTGGAGTGTGGGACAGGTCTACGAGCAGTACTTC. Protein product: CAWSVGQVYEQYF.

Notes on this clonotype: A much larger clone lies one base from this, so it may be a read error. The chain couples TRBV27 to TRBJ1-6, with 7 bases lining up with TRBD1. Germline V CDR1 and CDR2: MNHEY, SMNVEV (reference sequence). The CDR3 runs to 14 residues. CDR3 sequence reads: CASSLRGGNSPPHF. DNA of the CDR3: TGTGCCAGCAGTTTGCGAGGGGGCAATTCACCCCCCCACTTT.

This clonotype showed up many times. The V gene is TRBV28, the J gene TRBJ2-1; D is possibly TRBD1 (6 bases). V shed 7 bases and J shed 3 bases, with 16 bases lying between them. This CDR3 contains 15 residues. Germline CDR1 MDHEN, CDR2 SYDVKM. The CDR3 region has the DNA TGTGCCAGCACCACGCCCGGACAGTTCTACAATGAGCAGTTCTTC. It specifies CASTTPGQFYNEQFF.

The CDR3 loop reads CASHRNRGNHYGYTF. The CDR3 DNA sequence: TGTGCCAGTCATAGGAACAGGGGGAATCACTATGGCTACACCTTC. The chain uses TRBV18 and TRBJ1-2; 8 bases align to TRBD1. J gave up 3 bases and V 9 bases, and 12 bases lay outside the gene matches. The length of the CDR3 is 15 residues. Germline V gives CDR1 KGHSH, CDR2 LQKENI.

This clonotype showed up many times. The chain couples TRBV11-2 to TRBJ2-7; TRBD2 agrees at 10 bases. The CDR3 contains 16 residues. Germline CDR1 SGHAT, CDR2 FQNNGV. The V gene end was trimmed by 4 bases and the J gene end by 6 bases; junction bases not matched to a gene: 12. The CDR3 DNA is TGTGCCAGCAGCTCAAACCTAGCGGGAGTCGGTTCCGAGCAGTACTTC. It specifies CASSSNLAGVGSEQYF.

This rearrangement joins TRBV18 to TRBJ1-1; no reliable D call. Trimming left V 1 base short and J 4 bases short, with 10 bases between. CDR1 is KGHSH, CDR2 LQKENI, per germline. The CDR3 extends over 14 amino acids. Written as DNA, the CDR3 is TGTGCCAGCTCACCACAGGGTAGTTTCACTGAAGCTTTCTTT. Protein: CASSPQGSFTEAFF. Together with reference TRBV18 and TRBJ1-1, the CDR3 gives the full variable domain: NAGVMQNPRHLVRRRGQEARLRCSPMKGHSHVYWYRQLPEEGLKFMVYLQKENIIDESGMPKERFSAEFPKEGPSILRIQQVVRGDSAAYFCASSPQGSFTEAFFGQGTRLTVV.

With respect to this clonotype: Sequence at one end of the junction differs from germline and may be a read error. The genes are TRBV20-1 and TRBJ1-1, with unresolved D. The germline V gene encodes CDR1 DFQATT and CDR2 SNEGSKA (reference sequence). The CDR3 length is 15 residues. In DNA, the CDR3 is TGCAGTGCTAGACAGCCCGATCCCTCGAACGCTGAAGCTTTCTTT. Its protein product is CSARQPDPSNAEAFF.

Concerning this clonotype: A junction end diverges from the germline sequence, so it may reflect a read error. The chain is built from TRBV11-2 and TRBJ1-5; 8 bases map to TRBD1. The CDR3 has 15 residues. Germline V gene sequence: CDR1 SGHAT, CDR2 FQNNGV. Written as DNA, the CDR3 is TGTGCCAGCAGCAAAGACAGGGGTGGCAATCAGTCCCAGCATTTT. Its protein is CASSKDRGGNQSQHF. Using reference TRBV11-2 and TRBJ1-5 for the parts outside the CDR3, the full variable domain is EAGVAQSPRYKIIEKRQSVAFWCNPISGHATLYWYQQILGQGPKLLIQFQNNGVVDDSQLPKDRFSAERLKGVDSTLKIQPAKLEDSAVYLCASSKDRGGNQSQHFGDGTRLSIL.

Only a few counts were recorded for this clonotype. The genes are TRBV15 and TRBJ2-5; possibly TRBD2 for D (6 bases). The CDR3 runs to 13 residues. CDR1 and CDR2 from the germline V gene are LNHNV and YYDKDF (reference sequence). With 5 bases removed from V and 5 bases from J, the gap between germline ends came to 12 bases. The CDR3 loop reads CATSLTSSETQYF. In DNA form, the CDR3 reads TGTGCCACCAGCTTGACTAGTTCTGAGACCCAGTACTTC. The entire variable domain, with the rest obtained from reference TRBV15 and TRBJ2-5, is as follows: DAMVIQNPRYQVTQFGKPVTLSCSQTLNHNVMYWYQQKSSQAPKLLFHYYDKDFNNEADTPDNFQSRRPNTSFCFLDIRSPGLGDTAMYLCATSLTSSETQYFGPGTRLLVL.

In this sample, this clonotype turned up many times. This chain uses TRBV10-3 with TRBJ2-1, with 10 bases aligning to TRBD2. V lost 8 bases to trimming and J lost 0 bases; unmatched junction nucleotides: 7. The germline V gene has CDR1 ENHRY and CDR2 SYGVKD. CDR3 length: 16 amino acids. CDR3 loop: CAIGGTSADSYNEQFF. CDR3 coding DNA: TGTGCCATCGGGGGGACTAGCGCCGACTCCTACAATGAGCAGTTCTTC.

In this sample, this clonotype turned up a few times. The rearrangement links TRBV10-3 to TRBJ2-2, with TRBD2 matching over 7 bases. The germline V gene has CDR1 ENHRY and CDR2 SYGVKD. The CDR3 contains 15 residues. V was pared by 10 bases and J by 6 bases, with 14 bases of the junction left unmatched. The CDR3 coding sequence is TGTGCCAGCTGGTGGGAGGGGTCCGTCTCCGGGGAGCTGTTTTTT. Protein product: CASWWEGSVSGELFF.

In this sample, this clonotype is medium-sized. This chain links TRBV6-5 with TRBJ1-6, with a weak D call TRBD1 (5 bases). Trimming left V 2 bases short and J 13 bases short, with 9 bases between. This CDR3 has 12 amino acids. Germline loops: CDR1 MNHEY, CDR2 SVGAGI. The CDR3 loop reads CASSYRGGPLHF. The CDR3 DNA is TGTGCCAGCAGTTACAGGGGAGGCCCCCTCCACTTT.